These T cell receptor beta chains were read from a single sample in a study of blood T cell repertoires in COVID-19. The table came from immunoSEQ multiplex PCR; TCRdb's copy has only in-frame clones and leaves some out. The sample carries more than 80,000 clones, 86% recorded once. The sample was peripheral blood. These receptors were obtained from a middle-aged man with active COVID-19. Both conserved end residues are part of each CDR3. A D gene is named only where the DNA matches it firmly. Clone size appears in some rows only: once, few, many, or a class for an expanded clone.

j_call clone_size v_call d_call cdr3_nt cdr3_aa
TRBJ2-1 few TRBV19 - TGTGCCAGTAATGACCAGGTTTCCTACAATGAGCAGTTCTTC CASNDQVSYNEQFF
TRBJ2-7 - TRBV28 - TGTGCCAGCAGTTTGTGGAGCTCCTACGAGCAGTACTTC CASSLWSSYEQYF
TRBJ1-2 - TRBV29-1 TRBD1 TGCAGCGCCAGGGACAGGGTTGGAGACTATGGCTACACCTTC CSARDRVGDYGYTF
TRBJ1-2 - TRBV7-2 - TGTGCCAGCAGCCCCGCTACTAACTATGGCTACACCTTC CASSPATNYGYTF
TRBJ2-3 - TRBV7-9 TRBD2 TGTGCCAGCATCCTGGGGGGGGAAGGCACAGATACGCAGTATTTT CASILGGEGTDTQYF
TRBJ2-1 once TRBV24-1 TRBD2 TGTGCCACCAGTGAATACGGGACTAGCTACAATGAGCAGTTCTTC CATSEYGTSYNEQFF
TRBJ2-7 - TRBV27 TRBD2 TGTGCCAGCAGTCCGGGAGGCCTCTCCTACGAGCAGTACTTC CASSPGGLSYEQYF
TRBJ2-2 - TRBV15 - TGTGCCACCAGCTCAGAGGGGGCCGGGGAGCTGTTTTTT CATSSEGAGELFF
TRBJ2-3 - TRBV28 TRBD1 TGTGCCAGCAGTCTGGGACAGTTCACAGATACGCAGTATTTT CASSLGQFTDTQYF
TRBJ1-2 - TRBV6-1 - TGTGCCAGCAGTGAACTGGGGCTCGGCTATGGCTACACCTTC CASSELGLGYGYTF
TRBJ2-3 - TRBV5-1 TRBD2 TGCGCCAGCAGCTTCGGGACTAGCGTCGCAGATACGCAGTATTTT CASSFGTSVADTQYF
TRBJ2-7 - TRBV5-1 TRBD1 TGCGCCAGTCATCCCGGGACAGAAAATAGGCTCTACGAGCAGTACTTC CASHPGTENRLYEQYF
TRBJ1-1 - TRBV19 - TGTGCCAGTAGCCCGGCCGGGGGAGGTGGAACTGAAGCTTTCTTT CASSPAGGGGTEAFF
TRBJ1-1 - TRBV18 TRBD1 TGTGCCAGCTCACCGGACAGGGGAAAGAGGACTGAAGCTTTCTTT CASSPDRGKRTEAFF
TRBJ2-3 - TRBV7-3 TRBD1 TGTGCCAGCAGCTTAACCGGGGGACAGGGGCTTTATACGCAGTATTTT CASSLTGGQGLYTQYF
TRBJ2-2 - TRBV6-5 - TGTGCCAGCAGTTACCTGGGGGGGCTAAACAGCGGGGAGCTGTTTTTT CASSYLGGLNSGELFF
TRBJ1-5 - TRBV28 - TGTGCCAGCAGTTTTAACAGGGATGGAAATCAGCCCCAGCATTTT CASSFNRDGNQPQHF